This T cell receptor (beta chain) was observed in a study of cytomegalovirus exposure and HLA in healthy donors. Germline CDR1 SGHTA, CDR2 FQGNSA. Trimming pared 3 bases from V and 0 bases from J, leaving 8 bases between. The CDR3 sequence is 14 residues long. The PCR was carried out with 60 Vbeta primers and 13 Jbeta primers. The data were produced by immunoSEQ multiplex PCR, yet TCRdb's version contains in-frame clones alone and is incomplete. The profile shows 100,000 to 120,000 clones, around 85% of them singletons. V and J are TRBV7-2 and TRBJ1-1; D is ambiguous. This receptor was identified in a young man in good health and CMV-seropositive. Sequencing was performed on PBMCs. As DNA, the CDR3 is TGTGCCAGCAGCTTGGCCCAGTTGAACACTGAAGCTTTCTTT. Its translation: CASSLAQLNTEAFF.